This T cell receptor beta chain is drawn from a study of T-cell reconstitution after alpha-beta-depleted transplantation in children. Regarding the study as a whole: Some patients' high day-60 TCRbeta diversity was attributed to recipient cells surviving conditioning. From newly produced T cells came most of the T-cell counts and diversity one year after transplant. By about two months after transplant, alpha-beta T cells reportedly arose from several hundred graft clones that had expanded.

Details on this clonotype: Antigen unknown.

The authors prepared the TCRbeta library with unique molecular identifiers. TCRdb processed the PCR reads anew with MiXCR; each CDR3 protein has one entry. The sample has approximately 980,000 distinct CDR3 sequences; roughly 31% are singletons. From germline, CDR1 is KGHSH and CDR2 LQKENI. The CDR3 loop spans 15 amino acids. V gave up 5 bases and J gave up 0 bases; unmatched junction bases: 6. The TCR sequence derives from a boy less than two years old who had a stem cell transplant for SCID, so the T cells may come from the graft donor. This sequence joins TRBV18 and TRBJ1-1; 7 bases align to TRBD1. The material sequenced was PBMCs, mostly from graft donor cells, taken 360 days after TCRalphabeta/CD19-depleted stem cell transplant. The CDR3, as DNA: TGTGCCAGCTCAATATCGGGACAGATGAACACTGAAGCTTTCTTT. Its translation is CASSISGQMNTEAFF.